The rows below give T cell receptor beta chains drawn from one sample of a study of response to subunit inactivated influenza vaccine. TCRdb independently ran MiXCR on the RT-PCR reads; one entry per CDR3 protein. The sample consists of 430,000 or so distinct CDR3 sequences, roughly 11% of them appearing once. Source: PBMCs from blood, taken roughly 47 days after vaccination. These TCRs come from a man aged 50 or older who received an inactivated influenza vaccine. CDR3s include the opening cysteine and the closing phenylalanine or tryptophan. D genes are given only for firm matches. Only some rows state a clone size, as once, few, many or a class for expanded clones.

TRBV6-1	TRBJ2-7	NA	few	TGTGCCAGCAGCCCACAGGGTTGGGAGCAGTACTTC	CASSPQGWEQYF
TRBV20-1	TRBJ2-3	TRBD2	few	TGCAGTGGGGGGCGGGGGGTGGATACGCAGTATTTT	CSGGRGVDTQYF
TRBV7-2	TRBJ1-1	NA	few	TGTGCCAGCAACAAACAGAGGGACACTGAAGCTTTCTTT	CASNKQRDTEAFF
TRBV12-3/TRBV12-4	TRBJ1-5	TRBD1	few	TGTGCCAGCAGTGGACAGGATCGGCCCCAGCATTTT	CASSGQDRPQHF
TRBV5-5	TRBJ1-5	NA	few	TGTGCCAGCAGCGTTGGGCCGGACGGGAGCAATCAGCCCCAGCATTTT	CASSVGPDGSNQPQHF
TRBV7-2	TRBJ2-3	NA	NA	TGTGCCAGCAGCTTAGGCCCCGGGACCCACACAGATACGCAGTATTTT	CASSLGPGTHTDTQYF
TRBV12-3/TRBV12-4	TRBJ2-7	NA	NA	TGTGCCAGCAGTTTTAATACCTACGAGCAGTACTTC	CASSFNTYEQYF
TRBV20-1	TRBJ2-5	TRBD2	NA	TGCAGTGCTAATCGCGGGGGGCGACTCCAAGAGACCCAGTACTTC	CSANRGGRLQETQYF
TRBV7-6	TRBJ2-7	NA	few	TGTGCCAGCAGCTTAGTAGGATCGAACTCCTACGAGCAGTACTTC	CASSLVGSNSYEQYF
TRBV29-1	TRBJ2-3	TRBD2	few	TGCAGCGTTGAAGGTTGGCTAGCGGGAGGCACAGATACGCAGTATTTT	CSVEGWLAGGTDTQYF
TRBV20-1	TRBJ1-5	NA	many	TGCAGTGCTAGGGGGACAAACAATCAGCCCCAGCATTTT	CSARGTNNQPQHF
TRBV20-1	TRBJ2-1	TRBD2	many	TGCAGTGCTGATCGGTTTAGCGGGAAGGGTGGGGATGAGCAGTTCTTC	CSADRFSGKGGDEQFF
TRBV12-3/TRBV12-4	TRBJ2-2	TRBD2	few	TGTGCCAGCAGTCGGCTCAATAGCGGGCTGAACACCGGGGAGCTGTTTTTT	CASSRLNSGLNTGELFF
TRBV29-1	TRBJ2-7	NA	NA	TGCAGCGTTGCCATCGGCGGAAAAATGGAGCAGTACTTC	CSVAIGGKMEQYF
TRBV13	TRBJ2-4	TRBD1	NA	TGTGCCAGCAGCCCGGACAGGGGGAAACAAAACACTCAGTACTTC	CASSPDRGKQNTQYF
TRBV7-9	TRBJ2-5	TRBD2	few	TGTGCCAGCAGCACGACCGGGACTAGCTCGCCAGAGACCCAGTACTTC	CASSTTGTSSPETQYF
TRBV5-1	TRBJ2-1	TRBD2	few	TGCGCCAGCAGCTACGGGACTAGGGGGGACCACAATGAGCAGTTCTTC	CASSYGTRGDHNEQFF
TRBV4-2	TRBJ1-5	NA	NA	TGTGCCAGCAGCCCGACGGACTCCAGACATCAGCCCCAGCATTTT	CASSPTDSRHQPQHF
TRBV25-1	TRBJ2-1	TRBD1	few	TGTGCCAGCAGTGAATTAGGGACAGGGACTTTCAATGAGCAGTTCTTC	CASSELGTGTFNEQFF
TRBV11-2	TRBJ2-1	TRBD2	NA	TGTGCCAGCACTACTAGCGGGGGGTGGCAGGAGCAGTTCTTC	CASTTSGGWQEQFF
TRBV20-1	TRBJ2-7	TRBD1	many	TGCAGTGCTACCGACAGGGACTACGAGCAGTACTTC	CSATDRDYEQYF
TRBV20-1	TRBJ1-6	NA	few	TGCAGTGCTAGAGCAAACAGCTTTTCACCCCTCCACTTT	CSARANSFSPLHF
TRBV6-1	TRBJ1-5	TRBD1	NA	TGTGCCAGCAGGGACAGGGTTGGGGCCCAGCATTTT	CASRDRVGAQHF
TRBV4-2	TRBJ2-5	TRBD1	many	TGTGCCAGCAGCCGAGGGGGACAGCCACAAGAGACCCAGTACTTC	CASSRGGQPQETQYF
TRBV9	TRBJ1-2	NA	NA	TGTGCCAGCAGCCCCCGGGGGGGAATGAACTATGGCTACACCTTC	CASSPRGGMNYGYTF
TRBV20-1	TRBJ2-1	TRBD1	NA	TGCAGTGCTAGACCCGGGACAGGGGTAAACAATGAGCAGTTCTTC	CSARPGTGVNNEQFF
TRBV5-1	TRBJ2-1	NA	few	TGCGCCAGCAGCCCGCCTAGCAGCAATGAGCAGTTCTTC	CASSPPSSNEQFF
TRBV4-3	TRBJ2-7	TRBD2	few	TGCGCCAGCAGCCAAGGGACTAGCGGGAGCTCCTACGAGCAGTACTTC	CASSQGTSGSSYEQYF
TRBV7-8	TRBJ1-5	NA	NA	TGTGCCAGCAGCTTAGCAAGGGTTGGGAAAGATCAGCCCCAGCATTTT	CASSLARVGKDQPQHF
TRBV5-1	TRBJ2-1	TRBD2	few	TGCGCCAGCAGGCCGGATGCGGGAGGCAATGAGCAGTTCTTC	CASRPDAGGNEQFF
TRBV7-3	TRBJ1-1	NA	few	TGTGCCAGCAGCTTTAAGAGTAACACTGAAGCTTTCTTT	CASSFKSNTEAFF
TRBV6-2/TRBV6-3	TRBJ2-1	NA	few	TGTGCCAGCAGTTATGGGACTTCTTGGGCGGGATCTGATGAGCAGTTCTTC	CASSYGTSWAGSDEQFF
TRBV7-9	TRBJ1-1	NA	few	TGTGCCAGCAGCCCATACGGGGGGGCGGGGACTGAAGCTTTCTTT	CASSPYGGAGTEAFF
TRBV7-9	TRBJ1-5	TRBD1	NA	TGTGCCAGCAGCTTGGAGGGGGCGCACAATCAGCCCCAGCATTTT	CASSLEGAHNQPQHF
TRBV4-1	TRBJ1-5	NA	NA	TGCGCCAGCAGCCAAGAAGGAAGAGGGGGGGATAGGCAGCCCCAGCATTTT	CASSQEGRGGDRQPQHF
TRBV5-1	TRBJ2-1	NA	NA	TGCGCCAGCAGCTTGGTGGGGAAAGTGGAGCAGTTCTTC	CASSLVGKVEQFF
TRBV21-1	TRBJ2-5	NA	NA	TGTGCCAGCAGCAAAGTTCATTCGAACCGGGAGACCCAGTACTTC	CASSKVHSNRETQYF